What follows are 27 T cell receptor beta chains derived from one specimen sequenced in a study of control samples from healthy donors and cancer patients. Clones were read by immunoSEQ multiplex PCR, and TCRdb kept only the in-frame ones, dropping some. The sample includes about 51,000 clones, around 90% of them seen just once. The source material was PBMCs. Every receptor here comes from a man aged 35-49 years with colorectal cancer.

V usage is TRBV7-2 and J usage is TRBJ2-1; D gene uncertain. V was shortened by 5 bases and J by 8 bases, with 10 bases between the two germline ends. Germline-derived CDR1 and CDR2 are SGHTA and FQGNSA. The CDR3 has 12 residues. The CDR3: CASSLRADEQFF. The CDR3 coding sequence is TGTGCCAGCAGCCTGAGAGCCGATGAGCAGTTCTTC.

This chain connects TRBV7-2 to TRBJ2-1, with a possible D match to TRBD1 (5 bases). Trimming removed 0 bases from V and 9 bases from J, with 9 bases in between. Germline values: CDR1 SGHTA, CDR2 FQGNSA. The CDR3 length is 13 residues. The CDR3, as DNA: TGTGCCAGCAGCTTAGCGCAGGGTCCTGAGCAGTTCTTC. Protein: CASSLAQGPEQFF.

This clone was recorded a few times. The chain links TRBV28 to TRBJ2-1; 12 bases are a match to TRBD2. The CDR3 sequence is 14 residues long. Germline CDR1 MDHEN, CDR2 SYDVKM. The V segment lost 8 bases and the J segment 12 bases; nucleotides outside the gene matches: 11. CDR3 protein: CASEGLAGRFRQFF. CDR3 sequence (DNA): TGTGCCAGCGAAGGACTAGCGGGAAGATTTAGGCAGTTCTTC.

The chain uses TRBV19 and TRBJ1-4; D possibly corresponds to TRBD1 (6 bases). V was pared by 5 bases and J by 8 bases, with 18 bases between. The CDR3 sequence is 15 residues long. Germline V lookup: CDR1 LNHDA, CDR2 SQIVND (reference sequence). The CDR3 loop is CASSAKQGRREKLFF. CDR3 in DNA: TGTGCCAGTAGTGCCAAACAGGGTCGTCGAGAAAAACTGTTTTTT.

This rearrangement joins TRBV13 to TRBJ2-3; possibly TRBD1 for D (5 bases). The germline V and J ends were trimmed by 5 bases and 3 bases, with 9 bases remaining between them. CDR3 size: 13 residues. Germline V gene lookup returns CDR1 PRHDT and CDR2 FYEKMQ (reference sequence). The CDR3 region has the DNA TGTGCCAGCAGCAGGACACAAACAGATACGCAGTATTTT. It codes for CASSRTQTDTQYF.

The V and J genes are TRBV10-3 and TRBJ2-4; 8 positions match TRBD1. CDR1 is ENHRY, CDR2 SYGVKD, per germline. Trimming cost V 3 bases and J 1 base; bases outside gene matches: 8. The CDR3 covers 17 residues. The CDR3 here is CAISDPATGDAKNIQYF. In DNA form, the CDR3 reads TGTGCCATCAGTGACCCTGCGACAGGGGATGCCAAAAACATTCAGTACTTC.

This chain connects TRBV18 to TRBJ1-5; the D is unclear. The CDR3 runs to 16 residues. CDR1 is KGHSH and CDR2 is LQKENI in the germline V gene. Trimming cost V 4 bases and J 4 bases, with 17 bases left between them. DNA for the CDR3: TGTGCCAGCTCACGGGTAGGTCCCCCGGGGAATCAGCCCCAGCATTTT. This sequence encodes CASSRVGPPGNQPQHF.

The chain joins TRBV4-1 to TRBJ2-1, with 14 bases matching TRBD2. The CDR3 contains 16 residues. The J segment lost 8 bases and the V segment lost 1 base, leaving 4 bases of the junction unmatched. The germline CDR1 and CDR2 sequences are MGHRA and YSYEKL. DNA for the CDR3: TGCGCCAGCAGCCAAGCTGGGACTAGCGGGAGCGATGAGCAGTTCTTC. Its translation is CASSQAGTSGSDEQFF.

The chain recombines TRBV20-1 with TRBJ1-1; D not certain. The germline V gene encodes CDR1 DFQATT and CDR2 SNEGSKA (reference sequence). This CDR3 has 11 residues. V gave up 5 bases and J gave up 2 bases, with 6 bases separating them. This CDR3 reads CSADGNTEAFF. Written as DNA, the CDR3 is TGCAGTGCTGACGGAAACACTGAAGCTTTCTTT.

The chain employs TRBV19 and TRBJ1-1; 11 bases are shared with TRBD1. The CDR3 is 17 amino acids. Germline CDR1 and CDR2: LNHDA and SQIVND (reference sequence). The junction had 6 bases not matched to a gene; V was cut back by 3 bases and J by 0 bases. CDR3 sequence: CASSMDRGRSMNTEAFF. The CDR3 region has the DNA TGTGCCAGTAGTATGGACAGGGGGCGATCTATGAACACTGAAGCTTTCTTT.

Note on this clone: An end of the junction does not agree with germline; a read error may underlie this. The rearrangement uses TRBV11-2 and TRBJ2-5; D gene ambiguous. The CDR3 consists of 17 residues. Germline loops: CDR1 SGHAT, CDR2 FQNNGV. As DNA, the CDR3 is TGTGCCAGCAGCTTAGATTCGACGCAGGCCGACCAAGAGGCCCAGTACTTC. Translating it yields CASSLDSTQADQEAQYF.

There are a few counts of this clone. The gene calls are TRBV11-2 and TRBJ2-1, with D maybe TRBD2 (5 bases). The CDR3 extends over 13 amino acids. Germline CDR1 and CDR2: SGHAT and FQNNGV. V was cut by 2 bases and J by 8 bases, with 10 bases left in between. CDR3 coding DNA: TGTGCCAGCAGCTTAACCGGAGGCGATGAGCAGTTCTTC. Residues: CASSLTGGDEQFF. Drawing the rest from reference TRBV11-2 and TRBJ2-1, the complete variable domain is EAGVAQSPRYKIIEKRQSVAFWCNPISGHATLYWYQQILGQGPKLLIQFQNNGVVDDSQLPKDRFSAERLKGVDSTLKIQPAKLEDSAVYLCASSLTGGDEQFFGPGTRLTVL.

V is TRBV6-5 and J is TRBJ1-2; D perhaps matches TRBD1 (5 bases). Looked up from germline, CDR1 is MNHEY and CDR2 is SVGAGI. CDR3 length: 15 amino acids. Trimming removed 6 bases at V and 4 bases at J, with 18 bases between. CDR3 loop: CASRPSEQALYGYTF. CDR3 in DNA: TGTGCCAGCAGACCCTCGGAACAGGCCCTCTATGGCTACACCTTC.

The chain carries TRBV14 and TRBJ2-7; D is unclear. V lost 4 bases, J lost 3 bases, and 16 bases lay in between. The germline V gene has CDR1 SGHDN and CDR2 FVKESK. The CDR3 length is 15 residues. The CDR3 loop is CASSRTGPAIYEQYF. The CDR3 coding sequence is TGTGCCAGCAGCCGAACTGGGCCGGCAATCTACGAGCAGTACTTC.

This CDR3 is CASSSSGRRYSNQPQHF. The CDR3 coding sequence is TGTGCCAGCAGCTCGTCAGGGCGGCGGTATAGCAATCAGCCCCAGCATTTT. The chain links TRBV7-9 to TRBJ1-5; D perhaps matches TRBD1 (5 bases). This CDR3 is built from 17 residues. Germline CDR1 and CDR2: SEHNR and FQNEAQ (reference sequence). Trimming took off 4 bases at V and 0 bases at J, with 16 bases between the two ends.

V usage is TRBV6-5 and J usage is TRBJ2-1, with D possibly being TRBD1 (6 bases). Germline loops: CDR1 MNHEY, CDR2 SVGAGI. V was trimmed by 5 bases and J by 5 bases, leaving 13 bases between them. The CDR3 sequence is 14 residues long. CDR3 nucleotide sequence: TGTGCCAGCAGTCGTCCGGGACACAACAATGAGCAGTTCTTC. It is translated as CASSRPGHNNEQFF.

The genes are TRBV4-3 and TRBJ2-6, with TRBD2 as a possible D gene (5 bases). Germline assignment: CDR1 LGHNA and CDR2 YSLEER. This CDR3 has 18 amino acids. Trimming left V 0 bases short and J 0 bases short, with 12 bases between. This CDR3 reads CASSQDFEGSSGANVLTF. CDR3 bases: TGCGCCAGCAGCCAAGATTTCGAGGGTAGCTCTGGGGCCAACGTCCTGACTTTC.

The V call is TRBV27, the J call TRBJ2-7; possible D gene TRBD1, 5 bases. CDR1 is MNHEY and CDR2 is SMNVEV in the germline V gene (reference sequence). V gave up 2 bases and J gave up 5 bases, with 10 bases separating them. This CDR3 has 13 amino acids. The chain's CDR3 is CASSLQGGHEQYF. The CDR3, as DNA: TGTGCCAGCAGTTTACAGGGTGGCCACGAGCAGTACTTC.

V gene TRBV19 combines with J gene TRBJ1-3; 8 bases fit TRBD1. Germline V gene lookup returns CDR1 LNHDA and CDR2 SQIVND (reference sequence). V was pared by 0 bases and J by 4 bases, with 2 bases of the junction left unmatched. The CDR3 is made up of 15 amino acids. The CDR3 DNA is TGTGCCAGTAGTATAGAAGCAGGGGGCGGAAACACCATATATTTT. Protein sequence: CASSIEAGGGNTIYF.

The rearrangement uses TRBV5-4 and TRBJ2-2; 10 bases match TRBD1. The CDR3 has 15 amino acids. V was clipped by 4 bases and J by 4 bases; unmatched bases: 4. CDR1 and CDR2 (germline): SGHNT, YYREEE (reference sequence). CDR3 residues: CASSTDRGRTGELFF. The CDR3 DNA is TGTGCCAGCAGCACCGACAGGGGGCGCACCGGGGAGCTGTTTTTT.

The CDR3 DNA is TGTGCCAGCAGTTCCGGGACCCGCTCCTCCTACAATGAGCAGTTCTTC. It translates to CASSSGTRSSYNEQFF. V is TRBV6-6 and J is TRBJ2-1; possibly TRBD1 or TRBD2 for D (5 bases each). The CDR3 loop spans 16 amino acids. Trimming shortened V by 4 bases and J by 0 bases, and 13 bases separated the two germline ends. The germline V gene has CDR1 MNHNY and CDR2 SVGAGI (reference sequence).

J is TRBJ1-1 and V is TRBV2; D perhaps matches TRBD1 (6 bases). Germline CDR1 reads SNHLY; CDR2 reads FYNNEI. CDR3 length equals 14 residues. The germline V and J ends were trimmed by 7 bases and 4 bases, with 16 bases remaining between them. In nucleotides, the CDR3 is TGTGCCAGCAAGGCAGGGGTGACAGGCACTGAAGCTTTCTTT. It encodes CASKAGVTGTEAFF.

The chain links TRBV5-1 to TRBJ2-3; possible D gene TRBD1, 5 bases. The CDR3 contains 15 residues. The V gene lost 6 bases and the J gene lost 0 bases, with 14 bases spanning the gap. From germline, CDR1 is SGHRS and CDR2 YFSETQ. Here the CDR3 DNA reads TGCGCCAGCAACGAAGACAGACCTAGCACAGATACGCAGTATTTT. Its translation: CASNEDRPSTDTQYF.

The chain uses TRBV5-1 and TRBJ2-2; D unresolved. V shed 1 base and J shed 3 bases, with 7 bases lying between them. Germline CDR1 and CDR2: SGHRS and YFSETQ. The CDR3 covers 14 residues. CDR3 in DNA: TGCGCCAGCAGCTTGCCAGCTTACACCGGGGAGCTGTTTTTT. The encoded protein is CASSLPAYTGELFF.

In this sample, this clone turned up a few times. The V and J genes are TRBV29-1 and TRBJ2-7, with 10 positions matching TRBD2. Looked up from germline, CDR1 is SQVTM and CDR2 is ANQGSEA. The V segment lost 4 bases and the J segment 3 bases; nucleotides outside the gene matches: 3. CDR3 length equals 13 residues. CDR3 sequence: CSVVGTSVYEQYF. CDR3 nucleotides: TGCAGCGTTGTTGGGACTAGCGTCTACGAGCAGTACTTC.

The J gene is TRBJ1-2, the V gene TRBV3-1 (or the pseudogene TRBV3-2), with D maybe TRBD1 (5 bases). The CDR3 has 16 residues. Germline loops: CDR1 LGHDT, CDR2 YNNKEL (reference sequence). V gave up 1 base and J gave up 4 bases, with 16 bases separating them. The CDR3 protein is CASSQAGGGFGYGYTF. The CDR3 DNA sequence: TGTGCCAGCAGCCAAGCCGGGGGGGGGTTTGGCTATGGCTACACCTTC.

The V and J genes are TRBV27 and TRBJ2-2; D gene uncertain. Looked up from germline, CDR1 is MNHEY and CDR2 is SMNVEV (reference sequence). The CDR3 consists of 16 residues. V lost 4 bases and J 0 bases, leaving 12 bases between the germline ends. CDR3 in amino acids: CASSSWGYTNTGELFF. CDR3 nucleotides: TGTGCCAGCAGTTCATGGGGATATACGAACACCGGGGAGCTGTTTTTT.